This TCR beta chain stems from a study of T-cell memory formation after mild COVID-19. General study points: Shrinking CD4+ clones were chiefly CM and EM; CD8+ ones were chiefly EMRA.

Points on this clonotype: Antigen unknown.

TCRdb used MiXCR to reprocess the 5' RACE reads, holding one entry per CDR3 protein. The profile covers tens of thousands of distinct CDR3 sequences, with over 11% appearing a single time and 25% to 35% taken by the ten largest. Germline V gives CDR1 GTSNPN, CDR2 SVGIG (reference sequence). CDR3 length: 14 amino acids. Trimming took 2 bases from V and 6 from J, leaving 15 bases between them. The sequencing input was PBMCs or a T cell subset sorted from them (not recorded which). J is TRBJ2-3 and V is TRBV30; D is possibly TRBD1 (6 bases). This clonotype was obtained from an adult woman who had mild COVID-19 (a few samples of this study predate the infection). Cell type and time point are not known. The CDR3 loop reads CAWSIGTGLDTQYF. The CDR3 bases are TGTGCCTGGAGTATAGGTACAGGGCTCGATACGCAGTATTTT.